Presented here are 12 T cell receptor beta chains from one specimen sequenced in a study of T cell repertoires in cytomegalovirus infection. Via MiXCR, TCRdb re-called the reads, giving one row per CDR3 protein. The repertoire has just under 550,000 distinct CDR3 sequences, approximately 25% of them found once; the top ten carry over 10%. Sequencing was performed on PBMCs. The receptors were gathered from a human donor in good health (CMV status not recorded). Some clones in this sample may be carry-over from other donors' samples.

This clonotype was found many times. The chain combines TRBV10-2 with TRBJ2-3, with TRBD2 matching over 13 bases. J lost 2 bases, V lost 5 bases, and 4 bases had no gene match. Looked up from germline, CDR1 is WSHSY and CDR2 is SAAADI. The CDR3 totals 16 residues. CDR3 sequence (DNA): TGCGCCAGCAGTAGGGGACTAGCGGGAACCACAGATACGCAGTATTTT. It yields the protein CASSRGLAGTTDTQYF.

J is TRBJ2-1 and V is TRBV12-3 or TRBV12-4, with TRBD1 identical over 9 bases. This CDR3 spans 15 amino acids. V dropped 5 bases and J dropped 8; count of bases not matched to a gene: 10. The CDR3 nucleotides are TGTGCCAGCAGTACCCCCGGGACAGGGATACATGAGCAGTTCTTC. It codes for CASSTPGTGIHEQFF.

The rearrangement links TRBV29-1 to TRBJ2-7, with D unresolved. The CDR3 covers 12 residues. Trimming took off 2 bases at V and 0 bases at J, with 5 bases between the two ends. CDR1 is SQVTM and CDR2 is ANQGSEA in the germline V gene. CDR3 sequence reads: CSVERSSYEQYF. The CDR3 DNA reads TGCAGCGTTGAAAGGTCCTCCTACGAGCAGTACTTC.

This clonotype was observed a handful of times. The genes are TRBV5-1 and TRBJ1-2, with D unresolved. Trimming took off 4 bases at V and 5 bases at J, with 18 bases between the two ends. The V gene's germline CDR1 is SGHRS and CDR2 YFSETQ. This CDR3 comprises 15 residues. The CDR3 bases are TGCGCCAGCAGCCCAACCTCGGGGTCAGGATATGGCTACACCTTC. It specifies CASSPTSGSGYGYTF.

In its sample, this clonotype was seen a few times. Written as DNA, the CDR3 is TGTGCCAGCAGCTTCCGAGGCTCAGCTAATGAAAAACTGTTTTTT. This sequence encodes CASSFRGSANEKLFF. The chain uses TRBV7-2 and TRBJ1-4; unclear D gene. Trimming removed 3 bases from V and 3 bases from J, with 11 bases in between. Germline CDR1 SGHTA, CDR2 FQGNSA. This CDR3 region has 15 residues.

The CDR3 loop reads CASLGRDIRTSGTYNEQFF. The CDR3 DNA reads as TGTGCCAGCTTGGGCCGGGACATCAGGACTAGCGGAACATACAATGAGCAGTTCTTC. The chain combines TRBV6-2 or TRBV6-3 with TRBJ2-1; 10 positions match TRBD2. There are 19 residues in the CDR3. Germline CDR1 is MNHEY and CDR2 is SVGEGT. V lost 8 bases and J lost 4; bases outside the gene matches: 20.

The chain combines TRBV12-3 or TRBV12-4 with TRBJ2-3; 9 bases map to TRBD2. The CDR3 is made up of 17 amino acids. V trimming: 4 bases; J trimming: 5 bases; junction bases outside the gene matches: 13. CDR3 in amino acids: CASSSWTSEERGDTQYF. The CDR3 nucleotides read TGTGCCAGCAGTTCCTGGACTAGCGAGGAGCGAGGAGATACGCAGTATTTT.

This CDR3 reads CASGEGLVTSEQFF. As DNA, the CDR3 is TGTGCCAGCGGGGAGGGACTCGTAACTTCGGAGCAGTTCTTC. V is TRBV6-5 and J is TRBJ2-1; TRBD2 aligns across 7 bases. Germline values: CDR1 MNHEY, CDR2 SVGAGI. V trimming: 8 bases; J trimming: 10 bases; junction bases outside the gene matches: 14. This CDR3 has 14 residues.

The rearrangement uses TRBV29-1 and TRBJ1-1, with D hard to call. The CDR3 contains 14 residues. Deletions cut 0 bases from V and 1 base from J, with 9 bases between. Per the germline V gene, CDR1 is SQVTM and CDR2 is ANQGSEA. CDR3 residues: CSVEDPPQNTEAFF. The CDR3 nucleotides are TGCAGCGTTGAAGATCCCCCACAGAACACTGAAGCTTTCTTT. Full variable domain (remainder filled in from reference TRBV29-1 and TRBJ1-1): SAVISQKPSRDICQRGTSLTIQCQVDSQVTMMFWYRQQPGQSLTLIATANQGSEATYESGFVIDKFPISRPNLTFSTLTVSNMSPEDSSIYLCSVEDPPQNTEAFFGQGTRLTVV.

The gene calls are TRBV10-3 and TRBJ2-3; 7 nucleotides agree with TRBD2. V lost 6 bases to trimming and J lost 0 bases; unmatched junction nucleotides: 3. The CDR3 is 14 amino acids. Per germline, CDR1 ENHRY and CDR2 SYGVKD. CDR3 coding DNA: TGTGCCATCAGCTCTAGCGGAAGCACAGATACGCAGTATTTT. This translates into CAISSSGSTDTQYF.

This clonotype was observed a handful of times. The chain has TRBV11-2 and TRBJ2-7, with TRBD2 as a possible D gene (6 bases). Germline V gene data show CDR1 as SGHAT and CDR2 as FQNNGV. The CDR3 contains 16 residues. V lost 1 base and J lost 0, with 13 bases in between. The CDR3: CASSLGGLGASYEQYV. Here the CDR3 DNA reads TGTGCCAGCAGCTTAGGGGGACTGGGAGCCTCCTACGAGCAGTACGTC.

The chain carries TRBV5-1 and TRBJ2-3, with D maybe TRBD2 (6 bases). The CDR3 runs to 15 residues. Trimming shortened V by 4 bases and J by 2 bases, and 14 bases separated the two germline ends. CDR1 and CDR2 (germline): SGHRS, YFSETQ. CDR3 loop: CASSQSGSDTDTQYF. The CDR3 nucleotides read TGCGCCAGCAGCCAAAGCGGGTCAGACACAGATACGCAGTATTTT.